The rows below give T cell receptor beta chains drawn from one sample of a study of blood T cell repertoires in COVID-19. TCRdb keeps only in-frame clones here, not all; method: immunoSEQ multiplex PCR. The sample has 150,000 to 160,000 clones, around 85% seen once. Sequencing was performed on peripheral blood. The source is a woman between 55 and 75 years old with acute or convalescent COVID-19. The CDR3 runs from the conserved cysteine through the conserved F or W. The order of the fields is clone size, D gene, V gene, J gene, CDR3 protein, CDR3 DNA. A D gene is named only where the DNA matches it firmly. Part of the rows lack a size; the others show once, few, many or a class for expanded clones.

clone size: NA; D gene: NA; V gene: TRBV6-5; J gene: TRBJ2-7; CDR3 protein: CASSYGGGASRYEQYF; CDR3 DNA: TGTGCCAGCAGTTATGGAGGGGGCGCATCCCGCTACGAGCAGTACTTC
clone size: NA; D gene: NA; V gene: TRBV10-3; J gene: TRBJ1-1; CDR3 protein: CAISGSGGQGEAFF; CDR3 DNA: TGTGCCATCAGTGGGTCCGGGGGGCAGGGTGAAGCTTTCTTT
clone size: NA; D gene: NA; V gene: TRBV4-1; J gene: TRBJ1-1; CDR3 protein: CASSHTLRNTEAFF; CDR3 DNA: TGCGCCAGCAGCCACACCCTCAGGAACACTGAAGCTTTCTTT
clone size: NA; D gene: TRBD2; V gene: TRBV6-4; J gene: TRBJ2-5; CDR3 protein: CASSATSGETQYF; CDR3 DNA: TGTGCCAGCAGTGCGACTAGCGGCGAGACCCAGTACTTC
clone size: NA; D gene: NA; V gene: TRBV18; J gene: TRBJ1-1; CDR3 protein: CASSPQEVNTEAFF; CDR3 DNA: TGTGCCAGCTCACCTCAGGAGGTGAACACTGAAGCTTTCTTT
clone size: few; D gene: TRBD1; V gene: TRBV19; J gene: TRBJ1-1; CDR3 protein: CASSLQGGGMNTEAFF; CDR3 DNA: TGTGCCAGTAGTCTCCAGGGGGGCGGAATGAACACTGAAGCTTTCTTT
clone size: NA; D gene: TRBD1; V gene: TRBV6-1; J gene: TRBJ2-5; CDR3 protein: CASSEGTGGRRTQYF; CDR3 DNA: TGTGCCAGCAGTGAGGGGACAGGGGGTCGCCGAACCCAGTACTTC
clone size: few; D gene: NA; V gene: TRBV10-3; J gene: TRBJ1-6; CDR3 protein: CAISDTAGEQSLHF; CDR3 DNA: TGTGCCATCAGTGATACGGCAGGGGAACAGTCCCTCCACTTT
clone size: NA; D gene: NA; V gene: TRBV4-1; J gene: TRBJ1-4; CDR3 protein: CASSQGNSESNEKLFF; CDR3 DNA: TGCGCCAGCAGCCAAGGCAACAGTGAGTCTAATGAAAAACTGTTTTTT
clone size: NA; D gene: TRBD1; V gene: TRBV3-1/TRBV3-2; J gene: TRBJ2-2; CDR3 protein: CASSQLGTEAGELFF; CDR3 DNA: TGTGCCAGCAGCCAGCTAGGGACAGAGGCCGGGGAGCTGTTTTTT
clone size: NA; D gene: NA; V gene: TRBV9; J gene: TRBJ1-1; CDR3 protein: CASSVLPQADTEAFF; CDR3 DNA: TGTGCCAGCAGCGTCCTCCCCCAAGCGGACACTGAAGCTTTCTTT
clone size: NA; D gene: TRBD1; V gene: TRBV6-6; J gene: TRBJ1-5; CDR3 protein: CASSLLEGGQGGPPQHF; CDR3 DNA: TGTGCCAGCAGTCTCCTCGAAGGGGGACAGGGGGGTCCGCCCCAGCATTTT
clone size: few; D gene: NA; V gene: TRBV21-1; J gene: TRBJ1-3; CDR3 protein: CATDRAAGNTIYF; CDR3 DNA: TGTGCCACCGACAGAGCTGCTGGAAACACCATATATTTT
clone size: NA; D gene: NA; V gene: TRBV5-1; J gene: TRBJ1-3; CDR3 protein: CASSFKGAGNTIYF; CDR3 DNA: TGCGCCAGCAGCTTCAAGGGGGCTGGAAACACCATATATTTT
clone size: NA; D gene: TRBD1; V gene: TRBV5-6; J gene: TRBJ1-2; CDR3 protein: CASSSARGGLANYGYTF; CDR3 DNA: TGTGCCAGCAGCTCCGCGAGAGGGGGCTTAGCTAACTATGGCTACACCTTC
clone size: NA; D gene: TRBD1; V gene: TRBV7-2; J gene: TRBJ1-5; CDR3 protein: CASSVDRHQPQHF; CDR3 DNA: TGTGCCAGCAGCGTGGACAGGCATCAGCCCCAGCATTTT